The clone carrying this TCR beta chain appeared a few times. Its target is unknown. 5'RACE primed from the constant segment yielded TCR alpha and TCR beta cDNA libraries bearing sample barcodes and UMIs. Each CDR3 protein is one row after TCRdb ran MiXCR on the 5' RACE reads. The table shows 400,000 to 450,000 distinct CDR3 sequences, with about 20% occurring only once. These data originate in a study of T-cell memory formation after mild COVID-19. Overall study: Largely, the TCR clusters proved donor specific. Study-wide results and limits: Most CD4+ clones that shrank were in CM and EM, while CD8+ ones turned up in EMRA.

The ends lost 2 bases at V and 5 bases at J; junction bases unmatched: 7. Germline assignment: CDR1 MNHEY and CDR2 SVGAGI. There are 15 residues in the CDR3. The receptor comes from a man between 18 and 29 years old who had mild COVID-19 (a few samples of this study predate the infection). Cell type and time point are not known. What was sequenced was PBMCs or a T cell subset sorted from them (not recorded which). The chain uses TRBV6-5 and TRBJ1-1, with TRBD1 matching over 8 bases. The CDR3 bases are TGTGCCAGCAGTTACGATGGGACAGGTTGGACTGAAGCTTTCTTT. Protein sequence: CASSYDGTGWTEAFF.